The 24 T cell receptor beta chains given below trace back to one sample, sequenced in a study of control samples from healthy donors and cancer patients. Here immunoSEQ multiplex PCR was the method, and the copy in TCRdb shows in-frame clones only, minus some. The table has roughly 190,000 clones, 91% seen once. The sequencing sample was made of blood. Receptor source: a woman aged 30 to 39 in good health.

This clone was observed once. This sequence joins TRBV27 and TRBJ2-5, with TRBD1 as a possible D gene (5 bases). Trimming cost V 3 bases and J 2 bases, with 10 bases left between them. CDR1 and CDR2 (germline): MNHEY, SMNVEV (reference sequence). The CDR3 contains 14 residues. CDR3 nucleotides: TGTGCCAGCAGTTTTCAGGGTGCTCAAGAGACCCAGTACTTC. Its protein product is CASSFQGAQETQYF.

The chain has TRBV7-9 and TRBJ2-3, with D uncertain. Trimming pared 5 bases from V and 0 bases from J, leaving 9 bases between. The CDR3 sequence is 14 residues long. Looked up from germline, CDR1 is SEHNR and CDR2 is FQNEAQ (reference sequence). The CDR3 region has the DNA TGTGCCAGCAGCCTCGGGTATAGCACAGATACGCAGTATTTT. Translating gives CASSLGYSTDTQYF. The complete variable domain, with remaining parts taken from reference TRBV7-9 and TRBJ2-3, reads DTGVSQNPRHKITKRGQNVTFRCDPISEHNRLYWYRQTLGQGPEFLTYFQNEAQLEKSRLLSDRFSAERPKGSFSTLEIQRTEQGDSAMYLCASSLGYSTDTQYFGPGTRLTVL.

The rearrangement uses TRBV24-1 and TRBJ1-2; D unclear. CDR1 KGHDR and CDR2 SFDVKD come from the germline V gene. Trimming removed 3 bases from V and 8 bases from J, with 12 bases in between. This CDR3 contains 13 residues. CDR3 sequence: CATSDRDMGGYTF. In DNA, the CDR3 is TGTGCCACCAGTGATCGGGATATGGGGGGCTACACCTTC.

The rearrangement uses TRBV6-2 or TRBV6-3 and TRBJ2-1; 8 bases map to TRBD1. Germline V gene sequence: CDR1 MNHEY, CDR2 SVGEGT. With 2 bases clipped from V and 4 bases from J, the junction kept 4 bases outside the gene matches. This CDR3 contains 15 residues. The CDR3 DNA is TGTGCCAGCAGTTACGAGGGGACAGGTTACAATGAGCAGTTCTTC. This sequence encodes CASSYEGTGYNEQFF.

The rearrangement links TRBV27 to TRBJ2-3, with D unclear. Germline V gene lookup returns CDR1 MNHEY and CDR2 SMNVEV (reference sequence). V was clipped by 6 bases and J by 2 bases, with 9 bases between them. There are 13 residues in the CDR3. CDR3 residues: CASSPRLTDTQYF. The CDR3 region has the DNA TGTGCCAGCAGCCCCCGCCTCACAGATACGCAGTATTTT.

The chain joins TRBV24-1 to TRBJ2-1, with TRBD2 matching 13 bases. This CDR3 has 17 residues. Germline V gene lookup returns CDR1 KGHDR and CDR2 SFDVKD. After removal of 4 bases from V and 8 bases from J, the junction contained 10 bases not matched to a gene. CDR3 bases: TGTGCCACCAGTGACCCCTGGACTAGCGGGAGTTCGGATGAGCAGTTCTTC. Its protein product is CATSDPWTSGSSDEQFF.

The V and J genes are TRBV5-1 and TRBJ1-1, with 10 bases identical to TRBD1. With V trimmed by 4 bases and J by 3 bases, 3 bases remained unmatched. From germline, CDR1 is SGHRS and CDR2 YFSETQ. The CDR3 has 14 residues. CDR3 in DNA: TGCGCCAGCAGCCCGGGACAGGGGTACACTGAAGCTTTCTTT. It specifies CASSPGQGYTEAFF.

The genes are TRBV10-1 and TRBJ1-6; TRBD1 might be the D (5 bases). CDR3 length: 14 residues. Germline V lookup: CDR1 WNHNN, CDR2 SYGVQD (reference sequence). V dropped 3 bases and J dropped 7 bases, with 10 bases sitting between them. The CDR3 DNA sequence: TGCGCCAGCAGTGATGGGGGTGAAAATTCACCCCTCCACTTT. It codes for CASSDGGENSPLHF.

The V and J genes are TRBV3-1 (or the pseudogene TRBV3-2) and TRBJ2-5, with 10 bases lining up with TRBD1. Germline CDR1 reads LGHDT; CDR2 reads YNNKEL (reference sequence). The CDR3 length is 15 residues. The junction had 7 bases not matched to a gene; V was cut back by 4 bases and J by 5 bases. In nucleotides, the CDR3 is TGTGCCAGCAGCCGTTTGACAGGGGGCGCGGAGACCCAGTACTTC. Protein product: CASSRLTGGAETQYF.

This chain connects TRBV6-5 to TRBJ2-7, with 9 bases aligning to TRBD2. With 0 bases clipped from V and 2 bases from J, the junction kept 2 bases outside the gene matches. The CDR3 covers 15 residues. The germline V gene encodes CDR1 MNHEY and CDR2 SVGAGI. The CDR3 spells CASSYSTSGPYEQYF. CDR3 in DNA: TGTGCCAGCAGTTACTCGACTAGCGGACCCTACGAGCAGTACTTC.

This clone was detected only a few times. This chain joins TRBV4-2 and TRBJ2-6; maybe TRBD2 (6 bases). This CDR3 contains 16 residues. Trimming cost V 1 base and J 0 bases, with 7 bases left between them. Per germline, CDR1 LGHNA and CDR2 YNFKEQ. CDR3 loop: CASSQAGGSGANVLTF. The CDR3 DNA reads TGTGCCAGCAGCCAAGCCGGGGGCTCTGGGGCCAACGTCCTGACTTTC.

This clone was found once. The chain is built from TRBV6-4 and TRBJ2-3; 11 bases map to TRBD2. V trimming: 4 bases; J trimming: 2 bases; junction bases outside the gene matches: 5. From germline, CDR1 is MRHNA and CDR2 SNTAGT. This CDR3 comprises 16 residues. In nucleotides, the CDR3 is TGTGCCAGCAGTGTAACTAGCGGGGGATCCACAGATACGCAGTATTTT. It codes for CASSVTSGGSTDTQYF.

The chain uses TRBV6-5 and TRBJ1-4; 11 nucleotides match TRBD1. Germline V gene sequence: CDR1 MNHEY, CDR2 SVGAGI. V was pared by 6 bases and J by 7 bases, with 4 bases of the junction left unmatched. CDR3 length equals 14 residues. CDR3 amino acids: CASRGTGGVEKLFF. CDR3 nucleotides: TGTGCCAGCAGGGGGACAGGGGGGGTTGAAAAACTGTTTTTT.

The V gene is TRBV20-1, the J gene TRBJ2-3, with 12 positions matching TRBD2. The trim removed 3 bases at V and 4 bases at J, leaving 5 bases unmatched. CDR3 length: 15 amino acids. Germline V gives CDR1 DFQATT, CDR2 SNEGSKA (reference sequence). The CDR3 DNA is TGCAGTGCTAGTGCCACTAGCGGGGGGCCAGATACGCAGTATTTT. Its translation: CSASATSGGPDTQYF.

The table lists this clone with a few counts. The rearrangement joins TRBV6-2 or TRBV6-3 to TRBJ1-6, with D uncertain. The germline V gene encodes CDR1 MNHEY and CDR2 SVGEGT. V shed 1 base and J shed 6 bases, with 10 bases lying between them. The CDR3 extends over 15 amino acids. The CDR3: CASSYYPGANSPLHF. The CDR3 DNA reads as TGTGCCAGCAGTTACTACCCAGGAGCTAATTCACCCCTCCACTTT.

The chain carries TRBV12-5 and TRBJ1-5; D is uncertain. The CDR3 covers 13 residues. Trimming took 7 bases from V and 1 from J, leaving 8 bases between them. Germline loops: CDR1 LGHNT, CDR2 FRNRAP. CDR3 DNA: TGTGCTAGTGACCAAGACAGCAATCAGCCCCAGCATTTT. Translation: CASDQDSNQPQHF. Full variable domain (remainder filled in from reference TRBV12-5 and TRBJ1-5): DARVTQTPRHKVTEMGQEVTMRCQPILGHNTVFWYRQTMMQGLELLAYFRNRAPLDDSGMPKDRFSAEMPDATLATLKIQPSEPRDSAVYFCASDQDSNQPQHFGDGTRLSIL.

V is TRBV24-1 and J is TRBJ2-2; tentatively, D is TRBD1 or TRBD2 (6 bases each). V lost 4 bases and J lost 3, with 14 bases in between. The CDR3 is 16 residues long. Germline assignment: CDR1 KGHDR and CDR2 SFDVKD. In DNA form, the CDR3 reads TGTGCCACCAGTGACCCCCGGGGGCCGGACACCGGGGAGCTGTTTTTT. The encoded protein is CATSDPRGPDTGELFF.

In its sample, this clone was seen once. V gene TRBV21-1 combines with J gene TRBJ2-7; TRBD2, the D gene given by the table, was not confirmed from the DNA. TRBV21-1 is an annotated pseudogene. This CDR3 is built from 16 residues. The CDR3 loop is CASSVGLAGEAYEQYF. The CDR3 DNA is TGTGCCAGCAGCGTAGGACTAGCGGGAGAGGCCTACGAGCAGTACTTC.

The genes are TRBV20-1 and TRBJ2-1; maybe TRBD2 (6 bases). The CDR3 is 14 residues long. The germline V and J ends were trimmed by 3 bases and 4 bases, with 13 bases remaining between them. CDR1 DFQATT and CDR2 SNEGSKA come from the germline V gene (reference sequence). CDR3 bases: TGCAGTGCTAGTGGTAGCGGAGATTACAATGAGCAGTTCTTC. It codes for CSASGSGDYNEQFF.

This clone has a single count. The rearrangement links TRBV11-3 to TRBJ2-2, with D perhaps assigned TRBD1 or TRBD2 (5 bases each). The CDR3 consists of 15 residues. Germline CDR1 reads SGHNT; CDR2 reads YENEEA. V gave up 4 bases and J gave up 1 base, with 10 bases separating them. The CDR3 protein is CASSSRDENTGELFF. The CDR3 coding sequence is TGTGCCAGCAGCTCCCGGGACGAGAACACCGGGGAGCTGTTTTTT.

This sequence joins TRBV6-5 and TRBJ2-7, with D possibly TRBD2 on 5 matching bases. Germline loops: CDR1 MNHEY, CDR2 SVGAGI. CDR3 length equals 13 residues. The ends were cut back, 4 bases at V and 4 bases at J, with 11 bases in the middle. In nucleotides, the CDR3 is TGTGCCAGCAGTTCAGGACTGGAGTACGAGCAGTACTTC. Its protein is CASSSGLEYEQYF.

This sequence joins TRBV19 and TRBJ1-6; D is possibly TRBD1 (6 bases). This CDR3 region has 15 residues. Germline values: CDR1 LNHDA, CDR2 SQIVND (reference sequence). With 4 bases removed from V and 7 bases from J, the gap between germline ends came to 14 bases. The CDR3 spells CASSTLDSGNSPLHF. The CDR3 DNA reads as TGTGCCAGTAGTACTCTGGACAGTGGCAATTCACCCCTCCACTTT.

A word on this clone: The sample carries other DNA sequences with the same CDR3. V and J are TRBV5-1 and TRBJ2-3; tentatively, D is TRBD2 (6 bases). The germline V gene encodes CDR1 SGHRS and CDR2 YFSETQ. Trimming took off 0 bases at V and 4 bases at J, with 9 bases between the two ends. This CDR3 region has 14 residues. CDR3 nucleotide sequence: TGCGCCAGCAGCTTGGCGGGAGAGTCAGATACGCAGTATTTT. This translates into CASSLAGESDTQYF.

V is TRBV11-1 and J is TRBJ2-7; 7 positions agree with TRBD1. This CDR3 contains 14 residues. Germline V gene lookup returns CDR1 SGHAT and CDR2 FQDESV (reference sequence). The junction had 5 bases not matched to a gene; V was cut back by 3 bases and J by 3 bases. CDR3 sequence reads: CASSLVPGGYEQYF. In nucleotides, the CDR3 is TGTGCCAGCAGCTTGGTCCCAGGGGGCTACGAGCAGTACTTC.